This T cell receptor beta chain was identified during a study of CD8 T cells in ankylosing spondylitis. TCRdb ran MiXCR on the 5' RACE reads and lists one entry per CDR3 protein. This sample carries around 88,000 distinct CDR3 sequences, roughly 10% of them seen once, and the ten largest clones take roughly 5.6%. This clonotype was found many times. The sequenced sample was blood, either unsorted or a sorted T cell fraction (not recorded which). The TCR sequence derives from a male donor with ankylosing spondylitis or in good health (not recorded which).

The CDR3 sequence: CASSLTVGDGNQPQHF. The CDR3 region has the DNA TGTGCCAGCAGCTTGACAGTTGGTGACGGAAATCAGCCCCAGCATTTT. The chain recombines TRBV5-6 with TRBJ1-5; no clear D gene. The CDR3 spans 16 residues. Trimming cost V 1 base and J 4 bases, with 15 bases left between them. Germline V gene lookup returns CDR1 SGHDT and CDR2 YYEEEE.